Following are 14 T cell receptor beta chains from one sample sequenced in a study of cytomegalovirus exposure and HLA in healthy donors. The PCR used 60 Vbeta and 13 Jbeta primers. Sequencing used immunoSEQ multiplex PCR; TCRdb keeps in-frame clones, though not all of them. The profile shows over 150,000 clones, about 75% of them singletons. The sequenced sample consisted of PBMCs. Receptors originate from a woman aged 45-59 years in good health and CMV-seropositive.

The chain carries TRBV2 and TRBJ2-4; a weak D match, TRBD2 (5 bases). This CDR3 contains 14 residues. Germline CDR1 reads SNHLY; CDR2 reads FYNNEI. With 6 bases removed from V and 0 bases from J, the gap between germline ends came to 9 bases. In DNA, the CDR3 is TGTGCCAGCAGAGAGGGAGTAGCCAAAAACATTCAGTACTTC. Its protein product is CASREGVAKNIQYF.

The rearrangement links TRBV7-3 to TRBJ1-6, with 10 bases that match TRBD1. This CDR3 comprises 15 residues. CDR1 is SGHTA, CDR2 FQGTGA, per germline. V lost 5 bases and J lost 9; bases outside the gene matches: 7. DNA for the CDR3: TGTGCCAGCAGCCTTTTGGGACAGGGGAGTTCACCCCTCCACTTT. As protein: CASSLLGQGSSPLHF.

CDR3 sequence: CASSASGGYEQYF. CDR3 sequence (DNA): TGTGCCAGCAGCGCCAGCGGGGGCTACGAGCAGTACTTC. The chain recombines TRBV7-2 with TRBJ2-7; the match to TRBD2 covers 8 bases. This CDR3 has 13 amino acids. Germline CDR1 and CDR2: SGHTA and FQGNSA. Losses at the gene ends were 5 bases for V and 3 bases for J; bases not matched to a gene: 3. The complete variable domain, with remaining parts taken from reference TRBV7-2 and TRBJ2-7, reads GAGVSQSPSNKVTEKGKDVELRCDPISGHTALYWYRQSLGQGLEFLIYFQGNSAPDKSGLPSDRFSAERTGGSVSTLTIQRTQQEDSAVYLCASSASGGYEQYFGPGTRLTVT.

V is TRBV6-5 and J is TRBJ1-6; D perhaps matches TRBD1 (5 bases). Germline V gene lookup returns CDR1 MNHEY and CDR2 SVGAGI. V shed 0 bases and J shed 5 bases, with 11 bases lying between them. CDR3 length: 16 residues. In DNA form, the CDR3 reads TGTGCCAGCAGTTACTCCAGGACACTTAATAATTCACCCCTCCACTTT. This translates into CASSYSRTLNNSPLHF.

This chain connects TRBV5-1 to TRBJ2-7, with 7 bases identical to TRBD1. The junction had 2 bases not matched to a gene; V was cut back by 3 bases and J by 5 bases. There are 12 residues in the CDR3. Per germline, CDR1 SGHRS and CDR2 YFSETQ. In DNA, the CDR3 is TGCGCCAGCAGCTCACAGGGGCACGAGCAGTACTTC. Protein sequence: CASSSQGHEQYF.

This clone is a singleton in its sample. The chain is built from TRBV2 and TRBJ2-5, with a possible D match to TRBD1 (6 bases). Trimming stripped 5 bases from V and 5 bases from J, with 12 bases between. CDR1 and CDR2 (germline): SNHLY, FYNNEI. The CDR3 runs 13 residues. The CDR3 DNA sequence: TGTGCCAGCAGTTTGCAGGGGTATGAGACCCAGTACTTC. This gives the protein CASSLQGYETQYF.

V is TRBV19 and J is TRBJ1-4; possible D gene TRBD1, 6 bases. Germline CDR1 and CDR2: LNHDA and SQIVND (reference sequence). Trimming removed 5 bases from V and 4 bases from J, with 14 bases in between. This CDR3 region has 15 residues. DNA of the CDR3: TGTGCCAGTAGTGGGGGCGCGTCGATTAATGAAAAACTGTTTTTT. Translating gives CASSGGASINEKLFF.

The CDR3 bases are TGTGCCAGCAGTGTGGGCGGGGACCTCCCCCGGGAGCAGTACTTC. This codes for CASSVGGDLPREQYF. This sequence joins TRBV7-2 and TRBJ2-7; D may be TRBD2 (6 bases). The germline gives CDR1 SGHTA, CDR2 FQGNSA. This CDR3 comprises 15 residues. The V gene lost 6 bases and the J gene lost 7 bases, with 22 bases spanning the gap.

The CDR3 reads CASSSIPGTGVRLDTF. CDR3 nucleotides: TGTGCCAGCTCATCAATTCCCGGGACAGGGGTCCGGTTGGACACCTTC. J is TRBJ1-2 and V is TRBV18, with 10 positions matching TRBD1. Germline trimming cut 5 bases from V and 12 bases from J; bases unmatched to any gene: 18. This CDR3 has 16 amino acids. Germline V lookup: CDR1 KGHSH, CDR2 LQKENI.

The chain links TRBV4-1 to TRBJ1-1, with 7 bases matching TRBD1. The CDR3 totals 16 residues. Losses at the gene ends were 2 bases for V and 2 bases for J; bases not matched to a gene: 8. Germline values: CDR1 MGHRA, CDR2 YSYEKL. In DNA, the CDR3 is TGCGCCAGCAGCCAACCGGAAGCAGGGGGTAACACTGAAGCTTTCTTT. Translating it yields CASSQPEAGGNTEAFF.

The chain joins TRBV7-3 to TRBJ2-2; TRBD1 might be the D (6 bases). The CDR3 runs to 14 residues. Germline CDR1 and CDR2: SGHTA and FQGTGA. Trimming removed 6 bases at V and 3 bases at J, with 11 bases between. The CDR3 protein is CASRLQGYTGELFF. The CDR3 DNA sequence: TGTGCCAGCAGGTTACAGGGATACACCGGGGAGCTGTTTTTT.

This sequence joins TRBV6-1 and TRBJ1-1, with 10 bases identical to TRBD1. The CDR3 runs to 13 residues. V shed 5 bases and J 6 bases; nucleotides not matched to a gene: 3. Germline V gene data show CDR1 as MNHNS and CDR2 as SASEGT. CDR3 DNA: TGTGCCAGCAGTTTCGGACAGGGGGCTGAAGCTTTCTTT. Its protein product is CASSFGQGAEAFF.

The chain combines TRBV7-9 with TRBJ2-1, with TRBD2 as a possible D gene (7 bases). The CDR3 runs to 16 residues. CDR1 and CDR2 (germline): SEHNR, FQNEAQ (reference sequence). V gave up 3 bases and J gave up 7 bases, with 19 bases separating them. The CDR3, as DNA: TGTGCCAGCAGCTTCCTGTTGGGGGGGGCTCGGAATGAGCAGTTCTTC. Amino acids: CASSFLLGGARNEQFF. The full variable domain, rest sourced from reference TRBV7-9 and TRBJ2-1, is DTGVSQNPRHKITKRGQNVTFRCDPISEHNRLYWYRQTLGQGPEFLTYFQNEAQLEKSRLLSDRFSAERPKGSFSTLEIQRTEQGDSAMYLCASSFLLGGARNEQFFGPGTRLTVL.

The chain links TRBV7-9 to TRBJ2-1; possible D gene TRBD2, 6 bases. The CDR3 is made up of 15 amino acids. The V and J ends lost 5 bases and 0 bases respectively, with 11 bases between them. CDR1 SEHNR and CDR2 FQNEAQ come from the germline V gene (reference sequence). The CDR3 region is CASSVSGSSYNEQFF. The CDR3 coding sequence is TGTGCCAGCAGCGTTAGCGGAAGCTCCTACAATGAGCAGTTCTTC.